These T cell receptor beta chains were read from a single sample in a study of blood T cell repertoires in COVID-19. Data came from immunoSEQ multiplex PCR; TCRdb stores just in-frame clones and leaves some out. This repertoire shows some 200,000 clones, 70% to 85% found once; its top ten account for 9.8%. Specimen: peripheral blood. These receptors originate from a woman aged 80 or older with acute or convalescent COVID-19. CDR3s include the opening cysteine and the closing phenylalanine or tryptophan. Fields, in order: clone size, V gene, D gene, J gene, CDR3 protein, CDR3 DNA. D genes are given only for firm matches. Rows may omit the clone size; those that give it use once, few, many or a size class.

few	TRBV5-1	TRBD1	TRBJ1-6	CASSSWDSNNSPLHF	TGCGCCAGCAGCTCATGGGACAGCAATAATTCACCCCTCCACTTT
NA	TRBV5-1	NA	TRBJ1-4	CASSLGRLLDTTNEKLFF	TGCGCCAGCAGCTTGGGTCGTCTACTGGACACAACTAATGAAAAACTGTTTTTT
NA	TRBV24-1	NA	TRBJ2-3	CATSMGSSTDTQYF	TGTGCCACCAGTATGGGCAGTAGCACAGATACGCAGTATTTT
NA	TRBV19	TRBD1	TRBJ2-7	CASSIRTGAYEQYF	TGTGCCAGTAGTATCCGGACAGGGGCATACGAGCAGTACTTC
once	TRBV3-1/TRBV3-2	NA	TRBJ2-5	CASSQADRRVAQYF	TGTGCCAGCAGCCAAGCAGACCGGAGGGTGGCCCAGTACTTC
few	TRBV27	TRBD1	TRBJ1-2	CASSYRGLHGYTF	TGTGCCAGCAGTTACAGGGGGCTACATGGCTACACCTTC
NA	TRBV5-1	TRBD1	TRBJ2-5	CASSVLGGRETQYF	TGCGCCAGCAGCGTATTAGGGGGCCGAGAGACCCAGTACTTC
many	TRBV9	NA	TRBJ2-3	CASSVGAPAPDTQYF	TGTGCCAGCAGCGTAGGGGCTCCCGCCCCAGATACGCAGTATTTT
NA	TRBV19	NA	TRBJ2-3	CASSSVRGDTQYF	TGTGCCAGTAGCTCCGTAAGGGGAGATACGCAGTATTTT
NA	TRBV7-9	TRBD1	TRBJ2-3	CASSLASGQGPADTQYF	TGTGCCAGCAGCTTAGCTTCTGGACAGGGCCCCGCGGATACGCAGTATTTT
NA	TRBV6-2/TRBV6-3	NA	TRBJ2-7	CASSYDRNSYEQYF	TGTGCCAGCAGTTACGACAGGAACTCCTACGAGCAGTACTTC
once	TRBV7-9	NA	TRBJ1-4	CASSLVRGTNEKLFF	TGTGCCAGCAGCTTAGTACGGGGGACTAATGAAAAACTGTTTTTT
NA	TRBV14	NA	TRBJ1-5	CASSLDSYQPQHF	TGTGCCAGCAGCTTAGACAGTTATCAGCCCCAGCATTTT
NA	TRBV5-1	NA	TRBJ1-3	CASSLGAGGNTIYF	TGCGCCAGCAGCTTGGGGGCGGGAGGAAACACCATATATTTT
NA	TRBV18	NA	TRBJ2-7	CASSPALVHEQYF	TGTGCCAGCTCACCGGCCTTGGTCCACGAGCAGTACTTC
NA	TRBV19	NA	TRBJ1-2	CASILRGQDGGYTF	TGTGCCAGTATCCTTCGCGGGCAAGACGGAGGCTACACCTTC
NA	TRBV29-1	TRBD1	TRBJ1-1	CSVGAGRDRGNTEAFF	TGCAGCGTGGGTGCTGGCCGGGACAGGGGGAACACTGAAGCTTTCTTT
NA	TRBV9	NA	TRBJ1-1	CASSVGGLRGTEAFF	TGTGCCAGCAGCGTAGGGGGGCTAAGGGGCACTGAAGCTTTCTTT
NA	TRBV15	TRBD2	TRBJ2-3	CATSRVSAGAVDTQYF	TGTGCCACCAGCAGAGTGTCAGCGGGGGCAGTTGATACGCAGTATTTT
NA	TRBV9	TRBD2	TRBJ2-1	CASSGGTSGVNEQFF	TGTGCCAGCAGCGGCGGGACTAGCGGGGTCAATGAGCAGTTCTTC
few	TRBV12-3/TRBV12-4	TRBD1	TRBJ1-5	CASSSTGNQPQHF	TGTGCCAGCAGTTCGACAGGGAACCAGCCCCAGCATTTT
NA	TRBV9	TRBD2	TRBJ2-3	CASSVSDWGGSDTQYF	TGTGCCAGCAGCGTTTCCGACTGGGGGGGTTCGGATACGCAGTATTTT
once	TRBV5-3	NA	TRBJ2-7	CARSLYARRVARTYEQYF	TGTGCCAGAAGCTTGTACGCTCGACGAGTCGCGAGGACCTACGAGCAGTACTTC
NA	TRBV18	TRBD2	TRBJ2-1	CASSPLAGGNNEQFF	TGTGCCAGCTCCCCTCTAGCGGGAGGGAACAATGAGCAGTTCTTC
NA	TRBV6-6	NA	TRBJ2-7	CASSYQGTSEQYF	TGTGCCAGCAGTTACCAGGGAACATCCGAGCAGTACTTC
NA	TRBV18	NA	TRBJ1-1	CASSQDGGNTEAFF	TGTGCCAGCTCACAGGACGGAGGGAACACTGAAGCTTTCTTT
few	TRBV27	NA	TRBJ2-7	CASSFLNRLYEQYF	TGTGCCAGCAGTTTTCTAAACAGGCTCTACGAGCAGTACTTC
NA	TRBV19	NA	TRBJ1-2	CASTWAGTFPTNYGYTF	TGTGCCAGTACTTGGGCAGGTACCTTCCCGACTAACTATGGCTACACCTTC
NA	TRBV6-1	TRBD1	TRBJ1-5	CASSYRDRGSQPQHF	TGTGCCAGCAGCTACCGGGACAGGGGTTCTCAGCCCCAGCATTTT
NA	TRBV19	TRBD2	TRBJ2-3	CASSPGGFRGTDTQYF	TGTGCCAGTAGCCCCGGGGGGTTCCGTGGCACAGATACGCAGTATTTT
NA	TRBV4-1	TRBD2	TRBJ2-1	CASSQETTAGVNEQFF	TGCGCCAGCAGCCAAGAGACGACCGCGGGAGTGAATGAGCAGTTCTTC
few	TRBV9	NA	TRBJ2-3	CASSVGAGTSTDTQYF	TGTGCCAGCAGCGTAGGGGCAGGCACTAGCACAGATACGCAGTATTTT
NA	TRBV18	TRBD2	TRBJ2-1	CASSPGLAGVSEQFF	TGTGCCAGCTCACCGGGACTAGCGGGAGTGAGTGAGCAGTTCTTC
NA	TRBV7-6	TRBD1	TRBJ2-7	CASSLRDSHEQYF	TGTGCCAGCAGCCTCCGGGACAGCCACGAGCAGTACTTC
NA	TRBV5-6	TRBD2	TRBJ2-1	CASSLWREARPAHNEQFF	TGTGCCAGCAGCTTGTGGCGGGAGGCACGGCCGGCTCACAATGAGCAGTTCTTC
once	TRBV5-1	TRBD1	TRBJ1-2	CASSLEQGTYGYTF	TGCGCCAGCAGCTTGGAACAGGGGACCTATGGCTACACCTTC
NA	TRBV6-2/TRBV6-3	NA	TRBJ2-1	CASSWPASSYNEQFF	TGTGCCAGCAGTTGGCCAGCGAGCTCCTACAATGAGCAGTTCTTC
NA	TRBV6-5	NA	TRBJ2-2	CASSHSGGELFF	TGTGCCAGCAGTCATTCGGGCGGGGAGCTGTTTTTT
NA	TRBV5-1	NA	TRBJ1-2	CASSLGPGINYGYTF	TGCGCCAGCAGCTTGGGACCCGGGATTAACTATGGCTACACCTTC
NA	TRBV9	TRBD1	TRBJ1-4	CASSARQGEGEKLFF	TGTGCCAGCAGCGCGCGACAGGGCGAGGGGGAAAAACTGTTTTTT
NA	TRBV10-3	NA	TRBJ1-1	CAISDPGRGEAFF	TGTGCCATCAGTGATCCGGGGAGGGGTGAAGCTTTCTTT
NA	TRBV5-4	NA	TRBJ2-2	CASSLGGTLTGELFF	TGTGCCAGCAGCTTGGGCGGGACCTTAACCGGGGAGCTGTTTTTT
NA	TRBV5-1	NA	TRBJ1-1	CASSLWGRNTEAFF	TGCGCCAGCAGCTTGTGGGGGCGGAACACTGAAGCTTTCTTT
NA	TRBV5-1	TRBD2	TRBJ2-5	CASSTGLAGVETQYF	TGCGCCAGCAGCACGGGACTAGCGGGAGTAGAGACCCAGTACTTC
NA	TRBV3-1/TRBV3-2	TRBD1	TRBJ1-3	CASSRRRQGGLNTIYF	TGTGCCAGCAGCCGGAGAAGACAGGGGGGTTTAAACACCATATATTTT
NA	TRBV25-1	TRBD1	TRBJ1-6	CASSESQGAFSPLHF	TGTGCCAGCAGTGAATCTCAGGGGGCATTTTCACCCCTCCACTTT
NA	TRBV2	NA	TRBJ1-2	CASSYTGIYGYTF	TGTGCCAGCAGTTACACAGGGATCTATGGCTACACCTTC
NA	TRBV15	TRBD1	TRBJ1-1	CATSRGDQGATEAFF	TGTGCCACCAGCAGAGGTGATCAGGGGGCAACTGAAGCTTTCTTT
NA	TRBV19	NA	TRBJ1-2	CASSFLPRGEVYGYTF	TGTGCCAGTAGTTTCCTTCCCAGGGGAGAAGTCTATGGCTACACCTTC
NA	TRBV2	TRBD1	TRBJ1-4	CASSEGQLATNEKLFF	TGTGCCAGCAGTGAGGGACAGCTTGCAACTAATGAAAAACTGTTTTTT
NA	TRBV6-5	TRBD2	TRBJ2-2	CASSYSAGATGELFF	TGTGCCAGCAGTTACTCGGCGGGAGCCACCGGGGAGCTGTTTTTT
NA	TRBV4-3	TRBD2	TRBJ2-3	CASSQVLARGADTQYF	TGCGCCAGCAGCCAGGTCCTCGCCCGGGGGGCAGATACGCAGTATTTT
NA	TRBV12-3/TRBV12-4	NA	TRBJ2-7	CASRTGTYEQYF	TGTGCCAGCAGAACCGGGACCTACGAGCAGTACTTC
NA	TRBV2	NA	TRBJ1-5	CASSVDTDSNQPQHF	TGTGCCAGCAGTGTTGACACCGATAGCAATCAGCCCCAGCATTTT
NA	TRBV7-2	NA	TRBJ1-5	CASSYYPGHNNQPQHF	TGTGCCAGCAGCTATTATCCGGGACACAACAATCAGCCCCAGCATTTT
NA	TRBV7-9	NA	TRBJ1-3	CASSLERGNTIYF	TGTGCCAGCAGCTTAGAACGGGGAAACACCATATATTTT
NA	TRBV30	TRBD2	TRBJ2-1	CAWSKGLAGSGEQFF	TGTGCCTGGAGTAAGGGACTAGCGGGTTCAGGGGAGCAGTTCTTC
NA	TRBV14	TRBD1	TRBJ1-6	CASSPFRQGWSPLHF	TGTGCCAGCAGCCCCTTCCGACAGGGGTGGTCACCCCTCCACTTT